This T cell receptor beta chain was identified during a study of cytomegalovirus exposure and HLA in healthy donors. Whole-study findings and limits: Productive rates of about 87% or about 30% were seen for most TCR beta V segments in an earlier analysis. One later analysis reportedly identified an Asian-associated ancestry cluster that showed fewer N-insertions than the roughly 720-donor mean. Analyses of presence/absence relied on an assumption of roughly uniform sequencing depth across donors.

Vbeta (60) and Jbeta (13) primers were used in the PCR. Profiled with immunoSEQ multiplex PCR; TCRdb holds only in-frame clones, not every one. The ten most abundant clones cover 6% to 7.5% of a sample with 45,000 to 60,000 clones. There are 17 residues in the CDR3. The ends lost 3 bases at V and 0 bases at J; junction bases unmatched: 2. Germline-derived CDR1 and CDR2 are LGHNA and YNFKEQ. As concerns this clone: What it binds is unknown.

The sample taken for sequencing was PBMCs. The chain links TRBV4-2 to TRBJ2-2, with TRBD2 matching 12 bases. The TCR was taken from a woman between 35 and 50 years old in good health and CMV-seronegative. The CDR3 region is CASSQTSGSANTGELFF. CDR3 nucleotide sequence: TGTGCCAGCAGCCAGACTAGCGGGAGCGCGAACACCGGGGAGCTGTTTTTT.